This T cell receptor (beta chain) was sequenced during a study of T cell repertoires in cytomegalovirus infection. In regard to this clonotype: Its antigen is currently unknown.

V dropped 3 bases and J dropped 4; count of bases not matched to a gene: 4. CDR1 and CDR2 (germline): LGHNA, YSLEER. This CDR3 is 14 amino acids long. MiXCR, run by TCRdb on the reads, gives a single entry per CDR3 protein. The data hold 80,000 or so distinct CDR3 sequences, with about 24% observed a single time. V gene TRBV4-3 combines with J gene TRBJ2-3; 7 bases fit TRBD1. This TCR was sampled from a human donor in good health (CMV status not recorded). Some clones in this sample may be carry-over from other donors' samples. The sequences come from CD8+ T cells from cultured PBMCs, collected from culture after CMV antigen stimulation. The CDR3 sequence: CASSQRQGPDTQYF. In nucleotides, the CDR3 is TGCGCCAGCAGCCAGAGACAGGGACCAGATACGCAGTATTTT.